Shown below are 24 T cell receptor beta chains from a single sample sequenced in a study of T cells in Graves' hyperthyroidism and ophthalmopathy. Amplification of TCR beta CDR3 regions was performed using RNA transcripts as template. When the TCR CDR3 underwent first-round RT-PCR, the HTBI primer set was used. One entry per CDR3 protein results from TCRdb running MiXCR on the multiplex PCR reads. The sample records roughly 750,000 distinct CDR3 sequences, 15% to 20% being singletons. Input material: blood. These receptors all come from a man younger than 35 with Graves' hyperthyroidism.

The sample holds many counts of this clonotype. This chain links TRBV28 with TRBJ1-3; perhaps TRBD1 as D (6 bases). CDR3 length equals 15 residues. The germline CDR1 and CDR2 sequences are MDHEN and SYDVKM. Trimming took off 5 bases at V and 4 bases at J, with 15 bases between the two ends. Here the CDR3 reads CASSRRGSKGNTIYF. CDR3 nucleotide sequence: TGTGCCAGCAGTCGCAGGGGTTCGAAAGGAAACACCATATATTTT.

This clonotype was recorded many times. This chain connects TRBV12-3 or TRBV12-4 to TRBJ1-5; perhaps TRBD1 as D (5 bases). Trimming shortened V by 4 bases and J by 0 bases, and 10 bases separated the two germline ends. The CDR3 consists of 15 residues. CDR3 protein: CASSYRTDSNQPQHF. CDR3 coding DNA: TGTGCCAGCAGTTACAGGACGGATAGCAATCAGCCCCAGCATTTT.

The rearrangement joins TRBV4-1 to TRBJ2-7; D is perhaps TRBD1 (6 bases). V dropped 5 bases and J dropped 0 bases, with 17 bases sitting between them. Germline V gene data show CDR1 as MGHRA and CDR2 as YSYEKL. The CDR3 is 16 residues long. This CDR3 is CASSDDRRTSSYEQYF. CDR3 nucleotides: TGCGCCAGCAGCGACGACAGGCGGACAAGCTCCTACGAGCAGTACTTC.

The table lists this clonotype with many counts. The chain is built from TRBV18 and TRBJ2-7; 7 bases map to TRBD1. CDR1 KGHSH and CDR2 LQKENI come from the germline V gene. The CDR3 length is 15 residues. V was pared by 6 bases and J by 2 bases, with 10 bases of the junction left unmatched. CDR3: CASSPRTGPPYEQYF. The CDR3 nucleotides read TGTGCCAGCTCTCCCCGGACAGGACCTCCCTACGAGCAGTACTTC. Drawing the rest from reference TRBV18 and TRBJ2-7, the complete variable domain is NAGVMQNPRHLVRRRGQEARLRCSPMKGHSHVYWYRQLPEEGLKFMVYLQKENIIDESGMPKERFSAEFPKEGPSILRIQQVVRGDSAAYFCASSPRTGPPYEQYFGPGTRLTVT.

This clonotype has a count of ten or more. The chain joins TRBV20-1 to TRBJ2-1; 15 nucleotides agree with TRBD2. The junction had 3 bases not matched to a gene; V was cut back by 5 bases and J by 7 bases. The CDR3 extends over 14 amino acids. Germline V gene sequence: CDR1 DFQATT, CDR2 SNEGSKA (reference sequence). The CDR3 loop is CSAWTSGRGNEQFF. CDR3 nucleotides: TGCAGTGCTTGGACTAGCGGGAGGGGTAATGAGCAGTTCTTC.

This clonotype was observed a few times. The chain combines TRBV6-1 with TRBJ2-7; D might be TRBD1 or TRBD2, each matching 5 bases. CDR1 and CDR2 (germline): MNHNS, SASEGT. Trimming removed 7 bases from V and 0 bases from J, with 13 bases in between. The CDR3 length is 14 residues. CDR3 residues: CASKETGLSYEQYF. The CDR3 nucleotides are TGTGCCAGCAAAGAAACAGGACTCTCCTACGAGCAGTACTTC.

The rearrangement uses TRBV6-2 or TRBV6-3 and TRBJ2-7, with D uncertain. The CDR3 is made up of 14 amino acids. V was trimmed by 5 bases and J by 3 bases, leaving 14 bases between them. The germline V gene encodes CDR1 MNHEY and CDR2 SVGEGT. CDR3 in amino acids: CASSARAKGYEQYF. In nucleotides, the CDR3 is TGTGCCAGCAGTGCACGGGCCAAGGGCTACGAGCAGTACTTC.

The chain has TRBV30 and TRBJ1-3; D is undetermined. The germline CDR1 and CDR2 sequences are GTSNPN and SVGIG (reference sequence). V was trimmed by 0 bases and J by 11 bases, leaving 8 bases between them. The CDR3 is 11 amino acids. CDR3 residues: CAWSVVDPIYF. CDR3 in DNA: TGTGCCTGGAGTGTAGTGGATCCCATATATTTT.

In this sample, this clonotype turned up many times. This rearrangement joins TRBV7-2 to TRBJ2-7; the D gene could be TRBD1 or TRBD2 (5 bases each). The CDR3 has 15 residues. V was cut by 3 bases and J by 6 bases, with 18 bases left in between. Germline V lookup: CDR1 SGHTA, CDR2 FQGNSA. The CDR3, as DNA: TGTGCCAGCAGCTTCCCCTTGGGGGAAGTAGGCGAGCAGTACTTC. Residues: CASSFPLGEVGEQYF. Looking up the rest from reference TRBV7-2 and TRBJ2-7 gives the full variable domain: GAGVSQSPSNKVTEKGKDVELRCDPISGHTALYWYRQSLGQGLEFLIYFQGNSAPDKSGLPSDRFSAERTGGSVSTLTIQRTQQEDSAVYLCASSFPLGEVGEQYFGPGTRLTVT.

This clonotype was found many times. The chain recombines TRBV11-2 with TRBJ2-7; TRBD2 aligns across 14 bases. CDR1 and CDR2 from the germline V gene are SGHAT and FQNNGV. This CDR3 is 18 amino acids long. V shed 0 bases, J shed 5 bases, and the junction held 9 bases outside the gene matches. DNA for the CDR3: TGTGCCAGCAGCTTAGAAGGACTAGCGGGAGGAATGGGGGACGAGCAGTACTTC. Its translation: CASSLEGLAGGMGDEQYF.

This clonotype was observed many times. CDR3 bases: TGTGCCTGCGGAATTACCTTAAGCACAGATACGCAGTATTTT. It encodes CACGITLSTDTQYF. V gene TRBV30 combines with J gene TRBJ2-3; D is undetermined. Trimming removed 6 bases from V and 0 bases from J, with 13 bases in between. CDR3 length: 14 residues. The germline CDR1 and CDR2 sequences are GTSNPN and SVGIG (reference sequence). Filled out from reference TRBV30 and TRBJ2-3, the complete variable domain reads SQTIHQWPATLVQPVGSPLSLECTVEGTSNPNLYWYRQAAGRGLQLLFYSVGIGQISSEVPQNLSASRPQDRQFILSSKKLLLSDSGFYLCACGITLSTDTQYFGPGTRLTVL.

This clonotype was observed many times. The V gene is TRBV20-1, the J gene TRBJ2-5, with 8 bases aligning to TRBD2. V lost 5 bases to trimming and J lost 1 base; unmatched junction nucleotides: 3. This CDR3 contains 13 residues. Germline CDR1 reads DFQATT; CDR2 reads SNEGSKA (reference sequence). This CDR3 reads CSAERESQETQYF. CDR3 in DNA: TGCAGTGCTGAGCGGGAGAGCCAAGAGACCCAGTACTTC.

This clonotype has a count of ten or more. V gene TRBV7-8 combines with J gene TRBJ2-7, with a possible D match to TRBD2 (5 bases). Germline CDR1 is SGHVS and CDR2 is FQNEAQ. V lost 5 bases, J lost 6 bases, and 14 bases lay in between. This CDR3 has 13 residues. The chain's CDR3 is CASSQMRVPEQYF. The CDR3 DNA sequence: TGTGCCAGCAGCCAGATGAGGGTCCCCGAGCAGTACTTC.

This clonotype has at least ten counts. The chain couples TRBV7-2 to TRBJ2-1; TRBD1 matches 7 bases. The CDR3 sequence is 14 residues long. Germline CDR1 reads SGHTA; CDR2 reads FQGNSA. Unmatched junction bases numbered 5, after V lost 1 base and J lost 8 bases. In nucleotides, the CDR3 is TGTGCCAGCAGCTTAGGGCAGGGGGTCGATGAGCAGTTCTTC. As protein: CASSLGQGVDEQFF.

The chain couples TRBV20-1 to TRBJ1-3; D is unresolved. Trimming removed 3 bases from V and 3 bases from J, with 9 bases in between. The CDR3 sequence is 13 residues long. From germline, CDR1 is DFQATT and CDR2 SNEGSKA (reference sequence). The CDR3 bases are TGCAGTGCTAGTATCCAGGTTGGAAACACCATATATTTT. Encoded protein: CSASIQVGNTIYF.

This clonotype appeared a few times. The CDR3 nucleotides are TGTGCCAGCCATTCCACTCGGGGAGGGCCGCAGTATTTT. This encodes CASHSTRGGPQYF. The chain combines TRBV28 with TRBJ2-3; TRBD2 agrees at 7 bases. Germline loops: CDR1 MDHEN, CDR2 SYDVKM. V was pared by 8 bases and J by 10 bases, with 12 bases of the junction left unmatched. The CDR3 extends over 13 amino acids.

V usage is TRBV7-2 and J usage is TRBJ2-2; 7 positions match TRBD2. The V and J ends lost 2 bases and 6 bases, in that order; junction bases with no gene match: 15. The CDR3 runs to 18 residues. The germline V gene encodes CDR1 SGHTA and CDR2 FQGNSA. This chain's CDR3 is CASSLILSVAGAAGELFF. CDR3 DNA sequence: TGTGCCAGCAGCTTAATCCTGTCAGTTGCGGGAGCGGCCGGGGAGCTGTTTTTT.

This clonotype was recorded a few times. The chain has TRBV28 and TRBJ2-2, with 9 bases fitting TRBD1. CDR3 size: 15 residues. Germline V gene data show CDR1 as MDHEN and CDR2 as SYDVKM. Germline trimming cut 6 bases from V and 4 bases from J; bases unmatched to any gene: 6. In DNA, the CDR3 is TGTGCCAGCAGGCAGACAGGGGGAGGCACCGGGGAGCTGTTTTTT. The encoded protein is CASRQTGGGTGELFF.

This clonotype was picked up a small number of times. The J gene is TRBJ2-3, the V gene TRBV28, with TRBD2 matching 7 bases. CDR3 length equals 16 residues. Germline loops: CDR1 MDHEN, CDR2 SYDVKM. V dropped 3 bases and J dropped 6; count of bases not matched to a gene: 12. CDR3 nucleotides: TGTGCCAGCAGTTTGGGACTACGCCCCGAGGTGGATACGCAGTATTTT. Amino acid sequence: CASSLGLRPEVDTQYF.

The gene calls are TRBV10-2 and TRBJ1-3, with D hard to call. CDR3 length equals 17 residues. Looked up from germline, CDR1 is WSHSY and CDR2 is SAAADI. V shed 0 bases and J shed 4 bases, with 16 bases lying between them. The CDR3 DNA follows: TGCGCCAGCAGTGAGTCGACGACGAGGGTGGGGGGAAACACCATATATTTT. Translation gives CASSESTTRVGGNTIYF.

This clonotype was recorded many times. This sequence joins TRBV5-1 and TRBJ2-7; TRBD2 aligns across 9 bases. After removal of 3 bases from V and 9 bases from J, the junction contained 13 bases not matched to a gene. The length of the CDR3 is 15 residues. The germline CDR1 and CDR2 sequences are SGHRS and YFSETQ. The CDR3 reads CASSSGLALPTRQYF. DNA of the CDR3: TGCGCCAGCAGCTCAGGACTAGCGCTTCCTACGAGGCAGTACTTC.

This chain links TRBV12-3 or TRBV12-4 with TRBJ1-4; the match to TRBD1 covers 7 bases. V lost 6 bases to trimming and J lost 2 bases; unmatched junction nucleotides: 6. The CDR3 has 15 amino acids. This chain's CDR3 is CASSLRQGTNEKLFF. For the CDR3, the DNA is TGTGCCAGCAGCCTTCGACAGGGTACTAATGAAAAACTGTTTTTT.

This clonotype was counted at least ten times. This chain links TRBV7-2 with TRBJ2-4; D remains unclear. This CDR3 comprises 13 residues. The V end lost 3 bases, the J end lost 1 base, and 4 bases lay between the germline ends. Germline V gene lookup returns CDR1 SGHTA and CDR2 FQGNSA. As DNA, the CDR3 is TGTGCCAGCAGCTTTTCGGCCAAAAACATTCAGTACTTC. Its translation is CASSFSAKNIQYF.

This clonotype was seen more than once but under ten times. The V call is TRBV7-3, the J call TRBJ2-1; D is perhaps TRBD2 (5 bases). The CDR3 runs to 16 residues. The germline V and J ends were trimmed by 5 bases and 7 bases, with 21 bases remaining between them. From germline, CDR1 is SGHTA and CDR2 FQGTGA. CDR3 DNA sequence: TGTGCCAGCAGCCCCCGGGAAACTCATTCTTCAAATGAGCAGTTCTTC. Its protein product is CASSPRETHSSNEQFF. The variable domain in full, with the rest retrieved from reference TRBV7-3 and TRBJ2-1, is GAGVSQTPSNKVTEKGKYVELRCDPISGHTALYWYRQSLGQGPEFLIYFQGTGAADDSGLPNDRFFAVRPEGSVSTLKIQRTERGDSAVYLCASSPRETHSSNEQFFGPGTRLTVL.